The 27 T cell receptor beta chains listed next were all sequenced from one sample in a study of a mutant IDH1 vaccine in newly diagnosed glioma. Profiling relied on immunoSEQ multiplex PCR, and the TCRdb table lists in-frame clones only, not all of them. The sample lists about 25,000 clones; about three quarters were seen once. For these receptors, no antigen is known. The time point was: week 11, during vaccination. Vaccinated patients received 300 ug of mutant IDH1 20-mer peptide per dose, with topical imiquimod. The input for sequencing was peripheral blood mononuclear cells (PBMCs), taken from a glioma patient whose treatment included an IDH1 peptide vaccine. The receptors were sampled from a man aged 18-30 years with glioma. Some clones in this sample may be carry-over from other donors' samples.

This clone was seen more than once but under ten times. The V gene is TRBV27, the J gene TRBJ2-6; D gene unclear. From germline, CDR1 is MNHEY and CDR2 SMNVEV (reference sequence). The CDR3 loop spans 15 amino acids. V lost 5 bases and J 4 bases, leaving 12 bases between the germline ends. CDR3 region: CASSTPYFGANVLTF. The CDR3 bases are TGTGCCAGCAGTACCCCTTATTTCGGGGCCAACGTCCTGACTTTC.

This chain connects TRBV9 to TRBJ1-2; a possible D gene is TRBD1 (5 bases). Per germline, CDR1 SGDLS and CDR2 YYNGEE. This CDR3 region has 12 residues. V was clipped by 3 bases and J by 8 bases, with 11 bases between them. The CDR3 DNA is TGTGCCAGCAGCGCCGGCGGGGGGGGCTACACCTTC. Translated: CASSAGGGGYTF.

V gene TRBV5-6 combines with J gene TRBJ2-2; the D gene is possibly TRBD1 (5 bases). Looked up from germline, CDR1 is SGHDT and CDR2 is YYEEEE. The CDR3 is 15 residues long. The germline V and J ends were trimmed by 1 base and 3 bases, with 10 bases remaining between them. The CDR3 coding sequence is TGTGCCAGCAGCTTGCCGACAGATCACACCGGGGAGCTGTTTTTT. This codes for CASSLPTDHTGELFF.

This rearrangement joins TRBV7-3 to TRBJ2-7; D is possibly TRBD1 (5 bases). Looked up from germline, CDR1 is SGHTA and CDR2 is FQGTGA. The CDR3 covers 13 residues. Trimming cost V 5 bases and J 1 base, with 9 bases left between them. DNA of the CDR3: TGTGCCAGCAGCCGTACAGGTTCCTACGAGCAGTACTTC. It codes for CASSRTGSYEQYF.

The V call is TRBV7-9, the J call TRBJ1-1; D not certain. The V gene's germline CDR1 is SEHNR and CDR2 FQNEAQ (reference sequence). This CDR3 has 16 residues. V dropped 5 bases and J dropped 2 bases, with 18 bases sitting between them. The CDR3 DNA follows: TGTGCCAGCAGCCCCCGTTTAGATCGAGGAAACACTGAAGCTTTCTTT. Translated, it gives CASSPRLDRGNTEAFF.

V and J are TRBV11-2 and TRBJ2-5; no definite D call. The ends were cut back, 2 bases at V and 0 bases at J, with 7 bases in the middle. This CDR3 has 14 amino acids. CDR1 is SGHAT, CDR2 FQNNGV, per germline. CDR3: CASSLTTYQETQYF. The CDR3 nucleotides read TGTGCCAGCAGCTTAACTACGTACCAAGAGACCCAGTACTTC.

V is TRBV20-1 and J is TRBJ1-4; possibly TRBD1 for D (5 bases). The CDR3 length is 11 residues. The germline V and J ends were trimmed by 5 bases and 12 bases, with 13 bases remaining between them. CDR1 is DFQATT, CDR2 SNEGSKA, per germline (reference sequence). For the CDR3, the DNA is TGCAGTGCTGAGACAGAACACGAACTGTTTTTT. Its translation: CSAETEHELFF.

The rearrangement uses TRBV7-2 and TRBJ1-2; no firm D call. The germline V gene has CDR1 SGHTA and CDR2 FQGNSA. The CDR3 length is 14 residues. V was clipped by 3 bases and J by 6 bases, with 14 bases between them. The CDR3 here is CASSFRMEANGYTF. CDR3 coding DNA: TGTGCCAGCAGCTTTAGGATGGAGGCTAATGGCTACACCTTC.

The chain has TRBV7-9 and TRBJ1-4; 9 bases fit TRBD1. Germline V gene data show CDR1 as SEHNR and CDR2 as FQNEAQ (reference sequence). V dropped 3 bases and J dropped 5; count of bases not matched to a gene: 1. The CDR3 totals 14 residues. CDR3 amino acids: CASSFGTGNEKLFF. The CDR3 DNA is TGTGCCAGCAGCTTCGGGACAGGGAATGAAAAACTGTTTTTT.

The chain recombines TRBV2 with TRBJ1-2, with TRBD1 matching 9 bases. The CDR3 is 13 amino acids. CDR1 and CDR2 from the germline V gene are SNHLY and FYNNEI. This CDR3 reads CASDRDRGNGYTF. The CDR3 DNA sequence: TGTGCGTCTGACCGAGACAGGGGGAATGGCTACACCTTC.

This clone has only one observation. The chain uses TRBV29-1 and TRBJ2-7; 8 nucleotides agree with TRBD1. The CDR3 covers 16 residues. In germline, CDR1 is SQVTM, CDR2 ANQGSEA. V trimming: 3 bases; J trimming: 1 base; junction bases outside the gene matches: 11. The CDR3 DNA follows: TGCAGCGTTGATATTTTTCGGACAGGGCTATCCTACGAGCAGTACTTC. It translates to CSVDIFRTGLSYEQYF.

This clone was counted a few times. The CDR3, as DNA: TGTGCCAGCAGTTACTACGGAAGGAACACTGAAGCTTTCTTT. Translation: CASSYYGRNTEAFF. The V call is TRBV6-6, the J call TRBJ1-1; D not certain. In germline, CDR1 is MNHNY, CDR2 SVGAGI (reference sequence). The CDR3 covers 14 residues. With 1 base removed from V and 1 base from J, the gap between germline ends came to 7 bases.

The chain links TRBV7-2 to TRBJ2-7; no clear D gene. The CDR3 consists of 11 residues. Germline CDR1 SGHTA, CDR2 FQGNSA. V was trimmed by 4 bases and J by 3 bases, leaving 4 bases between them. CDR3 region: CASSSLYEQYF. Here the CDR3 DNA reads TGTGCCAGCAGCTCTCTCTACGAGCAGTACTTC. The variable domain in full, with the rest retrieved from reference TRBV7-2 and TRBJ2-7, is GAGVSQSPSNKVTEKGKDVELRCDPISGHTALYWYRQSLGQGLEFLIYFQGNSAPDKSGLPSDRFSAERTGGSVSTLTIQRTQQEDSAVYLCASSSLYEQYFGPGTRLTVT.

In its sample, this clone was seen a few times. CDR3 sequence (DNA): TGTGCCAGCAGCTTAGACCCCTCCACAGGGGACTATGGCTACACCTTC. Protein product: CASSLDPSTGDYGYTF. The chain combines TRBV11-2 with TRBJ1-2; 7 nucleotides align to TRBD1. Germline V gives CDR1 SGHAT, CDR2 FQNNGV. Trimming took 0 bases from V and 3 from J; bases not matched to a gene: 7. The CDR3 runs to 16 residues.

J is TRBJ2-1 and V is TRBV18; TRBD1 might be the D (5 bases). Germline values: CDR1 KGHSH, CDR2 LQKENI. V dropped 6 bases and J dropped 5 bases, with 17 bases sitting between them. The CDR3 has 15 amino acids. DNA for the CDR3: TGTGCCAGCTCCATCGGGCAGGGAAGAAACAATGAGCAGTTCTTC. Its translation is CASSIGQGRNNEQFF.

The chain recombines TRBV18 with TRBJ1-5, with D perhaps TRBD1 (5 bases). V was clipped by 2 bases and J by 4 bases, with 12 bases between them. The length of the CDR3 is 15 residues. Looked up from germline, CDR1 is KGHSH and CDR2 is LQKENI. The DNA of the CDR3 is TGTGCCAGCTCACCAACACAGGACCGGAATCAGCCCCAGCATTTT. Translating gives CASSPTQDRNQPQHF.

The CDR3 spells CASSLARGNEQYF. CDR3 nucleotide sequence: TGTGCCAGCAGCTTAGCGCGGGGCAACGAGCAGTACTTC. V is TRBV7-9 and J is TRBJ2-7; maybe TRBD2 (6 bases). Trimming pared 0 bases from V and 5 bases from J, leaving 8 bases between. The CDR3 loop spans 13 amino acids. In germline, CDR1 is SEHNR, CDR2 FQNEAQ (reference sequence).

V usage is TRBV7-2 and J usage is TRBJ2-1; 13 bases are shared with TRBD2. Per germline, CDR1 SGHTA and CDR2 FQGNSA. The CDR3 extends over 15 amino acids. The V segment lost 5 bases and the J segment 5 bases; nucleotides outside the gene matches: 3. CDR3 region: CASSLTSGRHNEQFF. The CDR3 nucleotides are TGTGCCAGCAGCCTGACTAGCGGGAGGCACAATGAGCAGTTCTTC.

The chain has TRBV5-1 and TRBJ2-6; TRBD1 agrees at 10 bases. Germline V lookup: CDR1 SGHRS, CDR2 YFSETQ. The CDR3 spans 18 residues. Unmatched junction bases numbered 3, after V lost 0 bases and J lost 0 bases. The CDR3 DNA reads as TGCGCCAGCAGCTTGGGGACAGGGGGGTTCTCTGGGGCCAACGTCCTGACTTTC. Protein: CASSLGTGGFSGANVLTF.

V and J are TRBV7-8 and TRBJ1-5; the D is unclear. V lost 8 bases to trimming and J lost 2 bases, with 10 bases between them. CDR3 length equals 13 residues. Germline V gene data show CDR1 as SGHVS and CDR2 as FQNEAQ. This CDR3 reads CASVRIGNQPQHF. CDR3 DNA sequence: TGTGCCAGCGTCCGGATCGGCAATCAGCCCCAGCATTTT.

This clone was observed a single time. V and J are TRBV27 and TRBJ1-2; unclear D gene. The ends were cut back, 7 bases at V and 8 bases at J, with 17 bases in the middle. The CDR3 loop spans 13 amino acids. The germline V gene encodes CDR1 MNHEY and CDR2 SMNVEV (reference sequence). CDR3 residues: CASTLNPFWGYTF. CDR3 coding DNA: TGTGCCAGCACCCTTAATCCCTTTTGGGGCTACACCTTC.

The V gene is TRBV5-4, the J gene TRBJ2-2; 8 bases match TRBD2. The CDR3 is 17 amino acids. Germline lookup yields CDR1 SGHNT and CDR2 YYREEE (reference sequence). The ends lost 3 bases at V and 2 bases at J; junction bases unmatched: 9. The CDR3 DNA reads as TGTGCCAGCAGCTCCCCGTCGGGGGGGGAAAACACCGGGGAGCTGTTTTTT. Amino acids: CASSSPSGGENTGELFF.

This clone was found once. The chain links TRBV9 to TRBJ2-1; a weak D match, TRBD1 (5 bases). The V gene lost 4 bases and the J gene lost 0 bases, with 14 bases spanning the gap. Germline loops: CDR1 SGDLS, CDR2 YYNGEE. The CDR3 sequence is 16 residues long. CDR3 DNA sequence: TGTGCCAGCAGCACAGGTGGAAGGGGCTCCTACAATGAGCAGTTCTTC. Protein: CASSTGGRGSYNEQFF.

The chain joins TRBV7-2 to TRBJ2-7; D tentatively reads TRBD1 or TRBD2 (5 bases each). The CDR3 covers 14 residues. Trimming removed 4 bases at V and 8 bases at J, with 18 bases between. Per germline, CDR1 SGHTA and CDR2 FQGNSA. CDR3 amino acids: CASSSKVLPGQQYF. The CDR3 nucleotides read TGTGCCAGCAGCTCAAAGGTCCTCCCGGGACAGCAGTACTTC.

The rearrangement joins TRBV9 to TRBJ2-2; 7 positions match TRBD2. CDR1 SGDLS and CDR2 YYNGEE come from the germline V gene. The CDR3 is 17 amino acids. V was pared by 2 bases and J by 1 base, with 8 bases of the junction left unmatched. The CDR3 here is CASSVPGTKENTGELFF. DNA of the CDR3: TGTGCCAGCAGCGTCCCCGGGACTAAGGAGAACACCGGGGAGCTGTTTTTT.

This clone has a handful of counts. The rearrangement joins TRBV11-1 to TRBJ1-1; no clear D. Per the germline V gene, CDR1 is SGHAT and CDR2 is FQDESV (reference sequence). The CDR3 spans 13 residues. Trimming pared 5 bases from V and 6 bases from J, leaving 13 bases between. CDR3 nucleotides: TGTGCCAGCAGCCCCCGATGGCACCCTGAAGCTTTCTTT. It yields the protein CASSPRWHPEAFF. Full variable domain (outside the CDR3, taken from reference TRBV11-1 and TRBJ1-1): EAEVAQSPRYKITEKSQAVAFWCDPISGHATLYWYRQILGQGPELLVQFQDESVVDDSQLPKDRFSAERLKGVDSTLKIQPAELGDSAMYLCASSPRWHPEAFFGQGTRLTVV.

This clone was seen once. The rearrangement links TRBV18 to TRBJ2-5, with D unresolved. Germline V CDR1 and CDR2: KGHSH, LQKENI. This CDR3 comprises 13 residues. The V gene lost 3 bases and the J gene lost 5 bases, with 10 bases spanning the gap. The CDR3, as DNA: TGTGCCAGCTCACCGTACTTTACCGAGACCCAGTACTTC. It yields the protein CASSPYFTETQYF.